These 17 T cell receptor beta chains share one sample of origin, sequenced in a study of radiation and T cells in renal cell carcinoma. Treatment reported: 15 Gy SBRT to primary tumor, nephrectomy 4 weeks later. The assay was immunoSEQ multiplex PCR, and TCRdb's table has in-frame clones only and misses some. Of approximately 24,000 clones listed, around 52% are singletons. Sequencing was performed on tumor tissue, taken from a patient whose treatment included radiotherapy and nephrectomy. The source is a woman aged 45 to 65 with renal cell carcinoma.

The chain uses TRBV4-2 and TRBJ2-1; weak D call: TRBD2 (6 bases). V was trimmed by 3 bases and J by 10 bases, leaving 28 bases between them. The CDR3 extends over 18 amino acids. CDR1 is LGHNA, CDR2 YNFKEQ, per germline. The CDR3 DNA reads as TGTGCCAGCAGCCATTTGGAGAGAATAGCGGCCCCAGGATGGGAGCAGTTCTTC. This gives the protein CASSHLERIAAPGWEQFF.

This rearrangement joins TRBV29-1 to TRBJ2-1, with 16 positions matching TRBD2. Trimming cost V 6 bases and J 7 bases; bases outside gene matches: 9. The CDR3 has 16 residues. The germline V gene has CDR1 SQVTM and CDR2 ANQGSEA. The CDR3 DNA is TGCAGCGTCCCCGGGGGACTAGCGGGGGGGCTGAATGAGCAGTTCTTC. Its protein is CSVPGGLAGGLNEQFF.

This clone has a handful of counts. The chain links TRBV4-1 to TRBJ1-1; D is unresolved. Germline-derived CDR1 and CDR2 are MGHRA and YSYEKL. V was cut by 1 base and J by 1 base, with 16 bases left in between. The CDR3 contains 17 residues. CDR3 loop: CASSQVPLGRQNTEAFF. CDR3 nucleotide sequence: TGCGCCAGCAGCCAAGTCCCGCTAGGACGGCAGAACACTGAAGCTTTCTTT.

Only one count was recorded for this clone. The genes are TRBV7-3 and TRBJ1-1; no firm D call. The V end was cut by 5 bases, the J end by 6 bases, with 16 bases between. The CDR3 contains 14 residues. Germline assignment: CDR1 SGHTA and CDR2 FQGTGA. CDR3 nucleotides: TGTGCCAGCAGCCCCGGCCCTCTTCCCCCTGAAGCTTTCTTT. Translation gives CASSPGPLPPEAFF.

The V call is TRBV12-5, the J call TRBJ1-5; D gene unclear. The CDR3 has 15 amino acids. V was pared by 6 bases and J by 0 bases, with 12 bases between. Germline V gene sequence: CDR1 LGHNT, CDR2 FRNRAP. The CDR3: CASGLTSNSNQPQHF. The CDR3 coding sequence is TGTGCTAGTGGCCTCACCAGCAATAGCAATCAGCCCCAGCATTTT.

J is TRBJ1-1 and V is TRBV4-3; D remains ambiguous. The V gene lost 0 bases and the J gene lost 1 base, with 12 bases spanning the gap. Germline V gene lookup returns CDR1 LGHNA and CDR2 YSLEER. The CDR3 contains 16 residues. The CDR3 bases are TGCGCCAGCAGCCAAGATCGTTGGGCCGGGAACACTGAAGCTTTCTTT. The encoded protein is CASSQDRWAGNTEAFF.

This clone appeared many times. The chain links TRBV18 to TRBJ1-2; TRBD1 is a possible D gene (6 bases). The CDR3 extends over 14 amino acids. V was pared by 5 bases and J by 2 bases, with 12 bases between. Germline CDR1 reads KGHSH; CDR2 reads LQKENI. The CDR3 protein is CASSTGTSNYGYTF. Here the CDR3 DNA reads TGTGCCAGCTCAACCGGGACAAGCAACTATGGCTACACCTTC.

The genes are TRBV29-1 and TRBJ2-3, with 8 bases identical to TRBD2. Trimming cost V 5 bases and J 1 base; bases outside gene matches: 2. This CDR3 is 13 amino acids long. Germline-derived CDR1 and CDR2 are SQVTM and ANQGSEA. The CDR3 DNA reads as TGCAGCGTTAACGGGGGGGGCACAGATACGCAGTATTTT. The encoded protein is CSVNGGGTDTQYF.

The CDR3 here is CASSLILRSSYNEQFF. CDR3 in DNA: TGTGCCAGCAGCTTGATTCTGCGGAGCTCCTACAATGAGCAGTTCTTC. The V and J genes are TRBV5-5 and TRBJ2-1; D is unresolved. CDR1 SGHKS and CDR2 YYEKEE come from the germline V gene (reference sequence). V was trimmed by 1 base and J by 0 bases, leaving 11 bases between them. The CDR3 has 16 residues.

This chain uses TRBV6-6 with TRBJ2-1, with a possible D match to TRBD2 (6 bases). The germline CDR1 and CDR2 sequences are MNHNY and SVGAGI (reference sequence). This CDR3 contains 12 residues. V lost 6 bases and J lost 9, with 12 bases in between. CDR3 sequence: CASSIMGGEQFF. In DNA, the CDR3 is TGTGCCAGCAGCATAATGGGGGGTGAGCAGTTCTTC.

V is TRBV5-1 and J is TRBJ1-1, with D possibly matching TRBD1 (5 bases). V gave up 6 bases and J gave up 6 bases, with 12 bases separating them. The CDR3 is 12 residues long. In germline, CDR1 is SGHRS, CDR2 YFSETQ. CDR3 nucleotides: TGCGCCAGCACCGGGGGGGACGCTGAAGCTTTCTTT. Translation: CASTGGDAEAFF. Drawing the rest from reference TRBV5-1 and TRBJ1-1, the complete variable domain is KAGVTQTPRYLIKTRGQQVTLSCSPISGHRSVSWYQQTPGQGLQFLFEYFSETQRNKGNFPGRFSGRQFSNSRSEMNVSTLELGDSALYLCASTGGDAEAFFGQGTRLTVV.

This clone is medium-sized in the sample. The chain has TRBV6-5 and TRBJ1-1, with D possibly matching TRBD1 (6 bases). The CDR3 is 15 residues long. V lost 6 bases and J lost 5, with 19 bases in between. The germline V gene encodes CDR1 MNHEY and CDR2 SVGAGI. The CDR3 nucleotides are TGTGCCAGCAGACCGAGCGCAGGGGTTGTGACTGAAGCTTTCTTT. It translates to CASRPSAGVVTEAFF.

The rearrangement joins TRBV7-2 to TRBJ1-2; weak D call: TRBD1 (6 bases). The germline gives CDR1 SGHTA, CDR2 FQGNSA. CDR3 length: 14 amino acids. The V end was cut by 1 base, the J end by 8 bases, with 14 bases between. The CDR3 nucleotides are TGTGCCAGCAGCTTAGAGCAGGGGATAGGCGGCTACACCTTC. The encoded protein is CASSLEQGIGGYTF.

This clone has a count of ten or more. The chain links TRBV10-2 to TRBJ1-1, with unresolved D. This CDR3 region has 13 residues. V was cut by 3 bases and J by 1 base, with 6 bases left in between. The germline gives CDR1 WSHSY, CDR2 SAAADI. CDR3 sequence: CASSDIGNTEAFF. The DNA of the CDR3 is TGCGCCAGCAGTGATATAGGGAACACTGAAGCTTTCTTT.

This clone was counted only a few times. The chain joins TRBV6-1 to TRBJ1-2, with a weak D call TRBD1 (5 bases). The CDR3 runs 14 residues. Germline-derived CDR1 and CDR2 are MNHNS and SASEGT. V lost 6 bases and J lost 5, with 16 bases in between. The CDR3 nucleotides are TGTGCCAGCAGGGCTGGGGGAGCAGATTATGGCTACACCTTC. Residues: CASRAGGADYGYTF.

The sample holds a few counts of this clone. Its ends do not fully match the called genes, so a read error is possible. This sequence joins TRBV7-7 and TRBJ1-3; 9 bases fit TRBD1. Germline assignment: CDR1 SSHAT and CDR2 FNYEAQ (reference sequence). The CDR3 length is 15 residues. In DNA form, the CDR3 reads TGTGCTAGCAGCTTCGGGACAGGGCCTGGAAACACCATATATTTT. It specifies CASSFGTGPGNTIYF.

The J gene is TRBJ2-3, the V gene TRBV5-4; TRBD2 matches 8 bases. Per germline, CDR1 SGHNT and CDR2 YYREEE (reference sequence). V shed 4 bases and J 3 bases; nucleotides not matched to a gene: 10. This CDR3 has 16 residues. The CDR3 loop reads CASSPGGGGPTDTQYF. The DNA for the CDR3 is TGTGCCAGCAGCCCAGGCGGCGGGGGGCCTACAGATACGCAGTATTTT.